In its sample, the clone carrying this T cell receptor beta chain was seen many times. The record originates from a study of human T cells and chemical hapten exposure. Study information: Patients' scalps got diphenylcyclopropenone weekly throughout the approximately 23-week study.

Germline CDR1 and CDR2: SNHLY and FYNNEI. The CDR3 is 15 amino acids. Trimming took 5 bases from V and 0 from J, leaving 10 bases between them. Specified time point: pre-sensitization, week 0. The treatment: therapeutic diphenylcyclopropenone sensitization with weekly scalp DPC. TCRdb processed the RACE reads anew with MiXCR; each CDR3 protein has one entry. The sample shows approximately 50,000 distinct CDR3 sequences, about 11% of them seen only once. The source of this sequence is a woman between 35 and 50 years old with alopecia areata. Some clones in this sample may be carry-over from other donors' samples. Sequencing was performed on whole blood, taken in connection with sensitization to the hapten diphenylcyclopropenone (DPC). The V gene is TRBV2, the J gene TRBJ1-4; no definite D call. CDR3 in amino acids: CASSPTASTNEKLFF. In DNA form, the CDR3 reads TGTGCCAGCAGTCCTACAGCGTCAACTAATGAAAAACTGTTTTTT.